Below are 10 T cell receptor beta chains sequenced from a single sample in a study of OX40 agonist ivuxolimab in advanced cancers. Profiled with immunoSEQ multiplex PCR; TCRdb holds only in-frame clones, not every one. The sample contains about 35,000 clones, around three quarters of which appear only once. Material: CD4+ or CD8+ T cells sorted from blood, obtained in a trial of the OX40 agonist ivuxolimab. These receptors came from an adult with an advanced solid tumor such as melanoma, head and neck, liver or kidney cancer.

The V call is TRBV15, the J call TRBJ2-1, with TRBD2 matching 11 bases. The V and J ends lost 3 bases and 7 bases, in that order; junction bases with no gene match: 8. The length of the CDR3 is 16 residues. Germline V gene data show CDR1 as LNHNV and CDR2 as YYDKDF (reference sequence). CDR3 protein: CATSRLAGGQGNEQFF. The CDR3 DNA sequence: TGTGCCACCAGCAGGCTAGCGGGGGGCCAGGGGAATGAGCAGTTCTTC.

This clone has more than one count but fewer than ten. The chain joins TRBV5-1 to TRBJ2-7; tentatively, D is TRBD2 (6 bases). Germline CDR1 and CDR2: SGHRS and YFSETQ. The CDR3 totals 15 residues. V lost 4 bases and J 0 bases, leaving 14 bases between the germline ends. The CDR3 DNA follows: TGCGCCAGCAGCACCGGGACTTCACTCTCCTACGAGCAGTACTTC. Protein product: CASSTGTSLSYEQYF. Using reference TRBV5-1 and TRBJ2-7 for the parts outside the CDR3, the full variable domain is KAGVTQTPRYLIKTRGQQVTLSCSPISGHRSVSWYQQTPGQGLQFLFEYFSETQRNKGNFPGRFSGRQFSNSRSEMNVSTLELGDSALYLCASSTGTSLSYEQYFGPGTRLTVT.

The rearrangement links TRBV10-3 to TRBJ1-1; no reliable D call. This CDR3 region has 11 residues. Germline V gene sequence: CDR1 ENHRY, CDR2 SYGVKD. V was trimmed by 10 bases and J by 6 bases, leaving 12 bases between them. The CDR3 loop is CATLGEPEAFF. DNA for the CDR3: TGTGCCACCCTAGGTGAACCTGAAGCTTTCTTT.

The rearrangement links TRBV5-1 to TRBJ1-1, with D hard to call. CDR3 length: 14 amino acids. Trimming removed 0 bases from V and 0 bases from J, with 6 bases in between. Germline CDR1 and CDR2: SGHRS and YFSETQ. CDR3 protein: CASSLGGMNTEAFF. In DNA, the CDR3 is TGCGCCAGCAGCTTGGGAGGGATGAACACTGAAGCTTTCTTT. Drawing the rest from reference TRBV5-1 and TRBJ1-1, the complete variable domain is KAGVTQTPRYLIKTRGQQVTLSCSPISGHRSVSWYQQTPGQGLQFLFEYFSETQRNKGNFPGRFSGRQFSNSRSEMNVSTLELGDSALYLCASSLGGMNTEAFFGQGTRLTVV.

The V call is TRBV5-1, the J call TRBJ2-5, with 8 bases aligning to TRBD2. The CDR3 contains 15 residues. Germline CDR1 reads SGHRS; CDR2 reads YFSETQ. V lost 3 bases, J lost 1 base, and 5 bases stayed unmatched. CDR3 residues: CASSWGRGVQETQYF. The CDR3 DNA reads as TGCGCCAGCAGCTGGGGGCGGGGGGTCCAAGAGACCCAGTACTTC.

This chain links TRBV2 with TRBJ1-2; D might be TRBD1 (6 bases). V shed 3 bases and J shed 4 bases, with 12 bases lying between them. CDR3 length: 14 residues. Germline V lookup: CDR1 SNHLY, CDR2 FYNNEI. The CDR3, as DNA: TGTGCCAGCAGTGACCCAGGGGCTATCTATGGCTACACCTTC. Protein product: CASSDPGAIYGYTF.

The CDR3 bases are TGTGCCAGCAGTTATGGACAGGGGGATCAGCCCCAGCATTTT. Encoded protein: CASSYGQGDQPQHF. V usage is TRBV6-5 and J usage is TRBJ1-5, with TRBD1 matching over 10 bases. The V and J ends lost 3 bases and 5 bases, in that order; junction bases with no gene match: 1. CDR1 is MNHEY and CDR2 is SVGAGI in the germline V gene. The CDR3 is 14 amino acids.

About this clone itself: Other nucleotide sequences from this sample produce the same CDR3. This rearrangement joins TRBV6-4 to TRBJ1-2; no clear D. V gave up 2 bases and J gave up 5 bases, with 18 bases separating them. This CDR3 contains 16 residues. Per the germline V gene, CDR1 is MRHNA and CDR2 is SNTAGT. CDR3 bases: TGTGCCAGCAGTGACACAACCTCCCTTTGGTGGTATGGCTACACCTTC. Translation gives CASSDTTSLWWYGYTF.

The chain carries TRBV25-1 and TRBJ2-3; D may be TRBD2 (6 bases). Deletions cut 3 bases from V and 2 bases from J, with 15 bases between. Germline CDR1 and CDR2: MGHDK and SYGVNS. The CDR3 is 16 amino acids. The CDR3 spells CASSDLRDWSTDTQYF. The CDR3 DNA follows: TGTGCCAGCAGTGATTTACGGGACTGGTCCACAGATACGCAGTATTTT.

On this clone: A read error may account for a junction end that differs from germline. The V gene is TRBV6-5, the J gene TRBJ1-5; TRBD1 is a possible D gene (6 bases). Looked up from germline, CDR1 is MNHEY and CDR2 is SVGAGI. The CDR3 length is 15 residues. The CDR3 protein is CASSASWAGDHPQHF. CDR3 DNA: TGTGCCAGCAGTGCGAGCTGGGCAGGGGATCACCCCCAGCATTTT.